One sample yielded the 24 T cell receptor beta chains listed below, sequenced in a study of cytomegalovirus exposure and HLA in healthy donors (dated by TCRdb to 2015 to 2018). The protocol used for the library was the immunoSEQ multiplex PCR assay. The multiplex PCR relied on a mix of 60 forward primers for TCR Vbeta segments and 13 reverse primers for TCR Jbeta segments. Drawn from immuneACCESS, this table holds only the in-frame rearrangements with V and J called that TCRdb kept. Clones are partly lost; checked studies trace under half to an unresolved V gene and leave the rest unexplained. Counted in this sample were about 92,000 clones; 65% to 85% of them appeared once. Around 1.2% of the sample comes from the top ten. Sample: PBMCs. The receptor source for this set is a girl aged 2-10 years in good health and CMV-seropositive.

The chain links TRBV27 to TRBJ1-5, with D maybe TRBD1 (6 bases). Germline V gene lookup returns CDR1 MNHEY and CDR2 SMNVEV (reference sequence). V gave up 6 bases and J gave up 0 bases, with 12 bases separating them. The CDR3 covers 15 residues. The CDR3 loop reads CASSAGTYSNQPQHF. As DNA, the CDR3 is TGTGCCAGCAGCGCCGGGACATATAGCAATCAGCCCCAGCATTTT.

V is TRBV19 and J is TRBJ1-1; D is uncertain. There are 11 residues in the CDR3. CDR1 is LNHDA, CDR2 SQIVND, per germline (reference sequence). V was pared by 10 bases and J by 7 bases, with 13 bases between. CDR3 in DNA: TGTGCCACCGTACGCGGCGTTGAAGCTTTCTTT. It encodes CATVRGVEAFF.

The chain combines TRBV7-9 with TRBJ2-5, with 8 nucleotides matching TRBD1. CDR1 SEHNR and CDR2 FQNEAQ come from the germline V gene (reference sequence). The CDR3 runs 14 residues. V shed 4 bases and J 4 bases; nucleotides not matched to a gene: 5. CDR3 DNA sequence: TGTGCCAGCAGCTACTGGACAGGGACAGAGACCCAGTACTTC. Translation: CASSYWTGTETQYF.

The DNA of the CDR3 is TGCGCCAGCAGAGAAATCAGCGGGAGTCACAATGAGCAGTTCTTC. It translates to CASREISGSHNEQFF. V is TRBV5-1 and J is TRBJ2-1; 8 bases align to TRBD2. The trim removed 5 bases at V and 5 bases at J, leaving 9 bases unmatched. Germline values: CDR1 SGHRS, CDR2 YFSETQ. The CDR3 totals 15 residues.

This clone was recorded once. The V gene is TRBV4-3, the J gene TRBJ2-1, with a possible D match to TRBD1 (6 bases). Germline V CDR1 and CDR2: LGHNA, YSLEER. Trimming removed 5 bases at V and 4 bases at J, with 15 bases between. The CDR3 is 15 amino acids. CDR3 nucleotides: TGCGCCAGCAGCGTTACGGGACACCGGTACAATGAGCAGTTCTTC. Residues: CASSVTGHRYNEQFF.

The count of this clone is one. CDR3 loop: CASSQRGSTEAFF. The DNA for the CDR3 is TGTGCCAGCAGCCAGCGGGGGTCAACTGAAGCTTTCTTT. V gene TRBV27 combines with J gene TRBJ1-1; a weak D match, TRBD1 (5 bases). CDR1 is MNHEY and CDR2 is SMNVEV in the germline V gene (reference sequence). With 6 bases removed from V and 5 bases from J, the gap between germline ends came to 13 bases. CDR3 length: 13 amino acids.

The rearrangement links TRBV5-4 to TRBJ1-1; weak D call: TRBD1 (5 bases). CDR3 length equals 14 residues. Looked up from germline, CDR1 is SGHNT and CDR2 is YYREEE (reference sequence). The ends were cut back, 0 bases at V and 4 bases at J, with 10 bases in the middle. The CDR3 loop reads CASSLANGGTEAFF. DNA for the CDR3: TGTGCCAGCAGCTTGGCCAACGGGGGCACTGAAGCTTTCTTT.

This clone was seen a handful of times. The chain employs TRBV5-6 and TRBJ2-1, with 8 bases lining up with TRBD2. Germline V CDR1 and CDR2: SGHDT, YYEEEE. The trim removed 3 bases at V and 6 bases at J, leaving 2 bases unmatched. This CDR3 has 13 residues. CDR3 amino acids: CASSSGLVNEQFF. In nucleotides, the CDR3 is TGTGCCAGCAGCTCGGGACTAGTCAATGAGCAGTTCTTC.

This chain links TRBV6-1 with TRBJ1-2; weak D call: TRBD1 (5 bases). The germline V and J ends were trimmed by 2 bases and 8 bases, with 24 bases remaining between them. The V gene's germline CDR1 is MNHNS and CDR2 SASEGT. CDR3 size: 17 residues. CDR3 nucleotides: TGTGCCAGCAGTGAATACAGAAGAAGTGACAGCCCCGGGGGCTACACCTTC. Residues: CASSEYRRSDSPGGYTF.

This clone was recorded only once. The chain is built from TRBV29-1 and TRBJ2-3; 12 positions match TRBD1. The junction had 8 bases not matched to a gene; V was cut back by 7 bases and J by 3 bases. There are 15 residues in the CDR3. Germline loops: CDR1 SQVTM, CDR2 ANQGSEA. The CDR3 DNA follows: TGCAGCGCTGGCGGGGACAGGGGGCTGACAGATACGCAGTATTTT. Translated: CSAGGDRGLTDTQYF.

This clone has a handful of counts. The chain links TRBV28 to TRBJ2-1; 10 positions match TRBD2. This CDR3 spans 15 amino acids. After removal of 8 bases from V and 8 bases from J, the junction contained 12 bases not matched to a gene. CDR1 and CDR2 from the germline V gene are MDHEN and SYDVKM. The CDR3 DNA is TGTGCCAGCCGCCCGCTAGCGGGAGTCGGTTATGAGCAGTTCTTC. It encodes CASRPLAGVGYEQFF.

The gene calls are TRBV28 and TRBJ1-4; D may be TRBD1 (5 bases). The germline CDR1 and CDR2 sequences are MDHEN and SYDVKM. The V and J ends lost 2 bases and 1 base respectively, with 11 bases between them. The CDR3 is 16 amino acids. The CDR3 protein is CASSLRGRLTNEKLFF. CDR3 DNA sequence: TGTGCCAGCAGTTTACGGGGGAGGTTAACTAATGAAAAACTGTTTTTT.

The chain combines TRBV4-1 with TRBJ1-2; 7 bases are a match to TRBD1. This CDR3 region has 15 residues. Losses at the gene ends were 1 base for V and 6 bases for J; bases not matched to a gene: 8. Germline loops: CDR1 MGHRA, CDR2 YSYEKL. This chain's CDR3 is CASSQGRGNYHGYTF. The CDR3 nucleotides are TGCGCCAGCAGCCAAGGCAGGGGGAACTATCATGGCTACACCTTC.

Turning to this clone: At the DNA level, this CDR3 is encoded by other sequences in the same sample as well. CDR3 sequence (DNA): TGTGCCAGCAGTGAGACCGGGACTAGCCACGAGCAGTACTTC. This translates into CASSETGTSHEQYF. The chain carries TRBV25-1 and TRBJ2-7; 9 bases match TRBD2. The CDR3 is made up of 14 amino acids. V shed 3 bases, J shed 5 bases, and the junction held 5 bases outside the gene matches. CDR1 MGHDK and CDR2 SYGVNS come from the germline V gene.

The gene calls are TRBV5-1 and TRBJ1-1; no reliable D call. Trimming stripped 0 bases from V and 1 base from J, with 4 bases between. CDR1 SGHRS and CDR2 YFSETQ come from the germline V gene. The CDR3 is made up of 13 amino acids. CDR3 nucleotide sequence: TGCGCCAGCAGCTTGGAGCCGAACACTGAAGCTTTCTTT. It encodes CASSLEPNTEAFF.

The genes are TRBV7-3 and TRBJ2-2, with TRBD2 matching over 7 bases. This CDR3 is 15 amino acids long. From germline, CDR1 is SGHTA and CDR2 FQGTGA. After removal of 5 bases from V and 0 bases from J, the junction contained 3 bases not matched to a gene. The CDR3 DNA reads TGTGCCAGCAGCCTGGGACTAACGAACACCGGGGAGCTGTTTTTT. Protein sequence: CASSLGLTNTGELFF.

The V and J genes are TRBV19 and TRBJ1-4, with a tentative D call TRBD1 (5 bases). Germline loops: CDR1 LNHDA, CDR2 SQIVND (reference sequence). V lost 5 bases, J lost 2 bases, and 18 bases lay in between. This CDR3 spans 17 amino acids. CDR3 residues: CASSDPRGSETNEKLFF. CDR3 sequence (DNA): TGTGCCAGTAGTGACCCACGGGGGAGTGAGACTAATGAAAAACTGTTTTTT. The full variable domain, with the rest looked up from reference TRBV19 and TRBJ1-4, is DGGITQSPKYLFRKEGQNVTLSCEQNLNHDAMYWYRQDPGQGLRLIYYSQIVNDFQKGDIAEGYSVSREKKESFPLTVTSAQKNPTAFYLCASSDPRGSETNEKLFFGSGTQLSVL.

The genes are TRBV6-6 and TRBJ1-5; unclear D gene. Germline-derived CDR1 and CDR2 are MNHNY and SVGAGI (reference sequence). Trimming removed 0 bases at V and 4 bases at J, with 7 bases between. The CDR3 contains 14 residues. DNA of the CDR3: TGTGCCAGCAGTTACTCGAGAGGGAATCAGCCCCAGCATTTT. This sequence encodes CASSYSRGNQPQHF.

The table lists this clone with a few counts. This chain joins TRBV11-2 and TRBJ2-7, with TRBD2 matching over 10 bases. The ends lost 4 bases at V and 6 bases at J; junction bases unmatched: 12. Germline V gives CDR1 SGHAT, CDR2 FQNNGV. The CDR3 is made up of 16 amino acids. Here the CDR3 DNA reads TGTGCCAGCAGCTCGGTGAGCGGGAGGGCCGTCGGCGAGCAGTACTTC. Its translation: CASSSVSGRAVGEQYF.

This clone was seen a few times. The chain has TRBV27 and TRBJ2-2; 10 nucleotides match TRBD1. Germline CDR1 reads MNHEY; CDR2 reads SMNVEV (reference sequence). This CDR3 is built from 17 residues. The trim removed 6 bases at V and 2 bases at J, leaving 9 bases unmatched. The CDR3 is CASREDRGRKNTGELFF. CDR3 DNA sequence: TGTGCCAGCAGAGAAGACAGGGGGCGCAAAAACACCGGGGAGCTGTTTTTT.

The gene calls are TRBV19 and TRBJ1-1; the D is unclear. Between the trimmed V and J ends, which lost 7 bases and 7 bases, there was a span of 16 bases. Germline lookup yields CDR1 LNHDA and CDR2 SQIVND (reference sequence). This CDR3 region has 13 residues. The CDR3 spells CASTKRAGGEAFF. CDR3 bases: TGTGCCAGTACCAAGAGGGCGGGCGGTGAAGCTTTCTTT.

In regard to this clone: One junction end disagrees with the germline gene, perhaps due to a read error. The chain has TRBV7-7 and TRBJ1-5, with TRBD1 as a possible D gene (6 bases). The CDR3 runs 13 residues. The germline gives CDR1 SSHAT, CDR2 FNYEAQ (reference sequence). The CDR3 here is CASSPGVGQPQHF. The CDR3 DNA reads as TGTGCTAGCAGTCCAGGGGTGGGACAGCCCCAGCATTTT.

The chain is built from TRBV28 and TRBJ1-2; 7 bases fit TRBD1. Germline V gives CDR1 MDHEN, CDR2 SYDVKM. The CDR3 is 14 amino acids. The ends lost 6 bases at V and 5 bases at J; junction bases unmatched: 9. Written as DNA, the CDR3 is TGTGCCAGCAGCCGCAGGGGGTCGCTTTATGGCTACACCTTC. Translated, it gives CASSRRGSLYGYTF.

The rearrangement links TRBV28 to TRBJ1-5; D is perhaps TRBD1 (6 bases). The V gene lost 4 bases and the J gene lost 6 bases, with 16 bases spanning the gap. Germline assignment: CDR1 MDHEN and CDR2 SYDVKM. The CDR3 extends over 15 amino acids. The CDR3 protein is CASSSWTEGGQPQHF. The DNA of the CDR3 is TGTGCCAGCAGTTCTTGGACCGAAGGGGGTCAGCCCCAGCATTTT.